This T cell receptor beta chain was sequenced for a study of T-cell reconstitution after alpha-beta-depleted transplantation in children. Study-level findings and limits: Most T-cell counts and diversity one year after the transplant came from T cells that were newly produced. Several hundred rapidly expanded clones from non-depleted graft cells reportedly supplied alpha-beta T cells about two months post-transplant. Some patients showed high day-60 TCRbeta diversity, which derived from surviving recipient T cells and thymic progenitors.

As it was prepared, the TCRbeta library received unique molecular identifiers. TCRdb analysed the PCR reads with MiXCR anew, one entry per CDR3 protein. This table has a few hundred thousand distinct CDR3 sequences, about a quarter appearing once. The table lists this clonotype with a few counts. Its antigen is currently unknown. Germline V gene data show CDR1 as SGHRS and CDR2 as YFSETQ. This CDR3 has 16 residues. V gave up 0 bases and J gave up 8 bases; unmatched junction bases: 10. This clonotype was sampled from a male patient aged 5 to 17 who had a stem cell transplant for acute lymphoblastic leukemia, so the T cells may come from the graft donor. Sequencing was performed on PBMCs, mostly from graft donor cells, taken 180 days after TCRalphabeta/CD19-depleted stem cell transplant. V is TRBV5-1 and J is TRBJ1-2; 10 bases fit TRBD1. The CDR3 bases are TGCGCCAGCAGCTTGGCCGGGACAGGGGACGTCGGAGGCTACACCTTC. It yields the protein CASSLAGTGDVGGYTF.